This TCR beta chain was documented in a study of blood T cell repertoires in COVID-19. Study at large: Sample material is recorded as cDNA or gDNA derived from T cells, B-cell-depleted T cells, or PBMCs.

In germline, CDR1 is KGHSH, CDR2 LQKENI. The CDR3 length is 15 residues. V lost 3 bases and J lost 2, with 13 bases in between. In the authors' methods: Researchers report that nucleated cell counts were estimated from reference gene primer amplification. Libraries were prepared by immunoSEQ multiplex PCR; TCRdb keeps only in-frame clonotypes and omits some of them. The V and J calls and clone size come from that table; D and trimming were worked out from the DNA. The sample includes around 42,000 clones, approximately 85% of them seen just once. The TCR was taken from a human donor in a cohort sampled during active COVID-19. The chain recombines TRBV18 with TRBJ2-5; TRBD1 is a possible D gene (5 bases). Source material: peripheral blood. CDR3 nucleotides: TGTGCCAGCTCACCGACACAGGTCCTTCAAGAGACCCAGTACTTC. It encodes CASSPTQVLQETQYF.